This entry lists 29 T cell receptor beta chains sequenced from one sample in a study of blood T cells in healthy people across ages. The authors ran a second PCR of about 6 to 11 cycles using a sample-barcoded 5' primer and a J-beta primer mix. One entry per CDR3 protein results from TCRdb running MiXCR on the 5' RACE reads. The table records about 780,000 distinct CDR3 sequences, around a quarter of them present only once. Another study also made use of these data, one on T cells of mothers and their children.

Sequenced input: blood. The source is a boy younger than 18 in good health.

Details on this clonotype: The junction does not match germline at one end; this may be a read error. The chain couples TRBV7-8 to TRBJ2-1; D is uncertain. From germline, CDR1 is SGHVS and CDR2 FQNEAQ. This CDR3 spans 12 amino acids. CDR3 in amino acids: CASGLEWWEQFF. In nucleotides, the CDR3 is TGTGCCAGCGGCTTAGAATGGTGGGAGCAGTTCTTC.

The chain employs TRBV15 and TRBJ2-5; D is ambiguous. The CDR3 consists of 13 residues. Trimming took 0 bases from V and 2 from J, leaving 4 bases between them. CDR1 and CDR2 from the germline V gene are LNHNV and YYDKDF (reference sequence). CDR3 loop: CATSRDFQETQYF. The DNA of the CDR3 is TGTGCCACCAGCAGAGATTTTCAAGAGACCCAGTACTTC.

For this clonotype: Germline and junction disagree at one end, which may indicate a read error. This rearrangement joins TRBV2 to TRBJ2-5, with 7 bases fitting TRBD2. Germline assignment: CDR1 SNHLY and CDR2 FYNNEI. The CDR3 extends over 15 amino acids. CDR3 residues: CVSSDRPREGETQYF. CDR3 in DNA: TGTGTCAGCAGTGATCGACCCAGGGAGGGAGAGACCCAGTACTTC.

The J gene is TRBJ2-5, the V gene TRBV12-3 or TRBV12-4; possible D gene TRBD2, 5 bases. Deletions cut 7 bases from V and 1 base from J, with 13 bases between. This CDR3 has 14 residues. Here the CDR3 DNA reads TGTGCCAGCAACCTGGGCCGGGGCCAAGAGACCCAGTACTTC. Protein: CASNLGRGQETQYF.

This clonotype has just one count. The chain recombines TRBV7-9 with TRBJ2-5; TRBD2 agrees at 7 bases. The germline V gene encodes CDR1 SEHNR and CDR2 FQNEAQ (reference sequence). Unmatched junction bases numbered 11, after V lost 5 bases and J lost 2 bases. There are 16 residues in the CDR3. The CDR3 spells CASSGGSGTFQETQYF. The CDR3 DNA reads TGTGCCAGCAGCGGGGGAAGCGGGACTTTTCAAGAGACCCAGTACTTC.

V and J are TRBV28 and TRBJ1-3; no clear D gene. V was pared by 4 bases and J by 0 bases, with 7 bases between. Germline V lookup: CDR1 MDHEN, CDR2 SYDVKM. The CDR3 extends over 14 amino acids. CDR3 sequence reads: CASSSPNSGNTIYF. Here the CDR3 DNA reads TGTGCCAGCAGTTCCCCTAACTCTGGAAACACCATATATTTT.

The chain recombines TRBV7-2 with TRBJ1-1; maybe TRBD1 (5 bases). V lost 1 base to trimming and J lost 11 bases, with 11 bases between them. The CDR3 sequence is 12 residues long. In germline, CDR1 is SGHTA, CDR2 FQGNSA. CDR3: CASSLGPGRAFF. CDR3 DNA sequence: TGTGCCAGCAGCTTAGGACCGGGACGGGCTTTCTTT.

This chain connects TRBV6-6 to TRBJ1-2; D not certain. This CDR3 is built from 13 residues. From germline, CDR1 is MNHNY and CDR2 SVGAGI (reference sequence). Trimming cost V 7 bases and J 5 bases, with 14 bases left between them. DNA for the CDR3: TGTGCCAGCATCCCGACGGATGGTTATGGCTACACCTTC. It specifies CASIPTDGYGYTF.

The gene calls are TRBV20-1 and TRBJ2-1; no clear D. The J call may be mistaken, given a closer DNA end match to TRBJ2-5. The CDR3 spans 11 residues. From germline, CDR1 is DFQATT and CDR2 SNEGSKA (reference sequence). CDR3 sequence: CSASEGETQYF. For the CDR3, the DNA is TGCAGTGCTAGCGAAGGAGAGACCCAGTACTTC.

CDR3 DNA sequence: TGCGCCAGCAGCCAAGATCGGACAACCCAGTACTTC. The encoded protein is CASSQDRTTQYF. The chain combines TRBV4-1 with TRBJ2-5; D perhaps matches TRBD1 (5 bases). With 0 bases removed from V and 8 bases from J, the gap between germline ends came to 7 bases. The germline gives CDR1 MGHRA, CDR2 YSYEKL. CDR3 size: 12 residues.

This clonotype was seen a handful of times. This chain connects TRBV10-2 to TRBJ1-2; D is perhaps TRBD1 (5 bases). Germline CDR1 reads WSHSY; CDR2 reads SAAADI. The CDR3 is 14 amino acids. Trimming stripped 6 bases from V and 7 bases from J, with 18 bases between. CDR3 sequence reads: CASSGTSGSGGYTF. CDR3 sequence (DNA): TGCGCCAGCAGCGGGACCTCCGGATCCGGTGGCTACACCTTC.

The table lists this clonotype with a few counts. The genes are TRBV5-5 and TRBJ2-7; D not certain. Germline values: CDR1 SGHKS, CDR2 YYEKEE (reference sequence). The CDR3 is 12 amino acids. The V end lost 3 bases, the J end lost 3 bases, and 7 bases lay between the germline ends. The CDR3 DNA follows: TGTGCCAGCAGCTGGTGGGGCTACGAGCAGTACTTC. It codes for CASSWWGYEQYF.

The chain links TRBV28 to TRBJ2-7; 7 bases align to TRBD1. This CDR3 has 16 amino acids. From germline, CDR1 is MDHEN and CDR2 SYDVKM. With 4 bases clipped from V and 3 bases from J, the junction kept 12 bases outside the gene matches. The DNA of the CDR3 is TGTGCCAGCAGTTCGCCGGGCTCGAGGGGGCTCTACGAGCAGTACTTC. Translation gives CASSSPGSRGLYEQYF.

This clonotype has more than one count but fewer than ten. The rearrangement joins TRBV7-9 to TRBJ1-5; 7 bases map to TRBD1. V was pared by 8 bases and J by 4 bases, with 8 bases of the junction left unmatched. CDR3 length equals 14 residues. Germline V CDR1 and CDR2: SEHNR, FQNEAQ (reference sequence). The CDR3 sequence: CASARQGGNQPQHF. The CDR3 DNA reads as TGTGCCAGCGCTCGACAGGGCGGAAATCAGCCCCAGCATTTT. The complete variable domain, with remaining parts taken from reference TRBV7-9 and TRBJ1-5, reads DTGVSQNPRHKITKRGQNVTFRCDPISEHNRLYWYRQTLGQGPEFLTYFQNEAQLEKSRLLSDRFSAERPKGSFSTLEIQRTEQGDSAMYLCASARQGGNQPQHFGDGTRLSIL.

This clonotype has just one count. The gene calls are TRBV29-1 and TRBJ2-5; D is unclear. This CDR3 is 8 amino acids long. The ends were cut back, 7 bases at V and 4 bases at J, with 1 base in the middle. Germline V gene lookup returns CDR1 SQVTM and CDR2 ANQGSEA. Here the CDR3 reads CSAETQYF. As DNA, the CDR3 is TGCAGCGCAGAGACCCAGTACTTC.

This clonotype showed up just once. A read error may account for a junction end that differs from germline. The chain employs TRBV6-6 and TRBJ1-4; no firm D call. This CDR3 is built from 13 residues. Germline values: CDR1 MNHNY, CDR2 SVGAGI (reference sequence). CDR3 region: CASSLWSRKDPFF. The CDR3 bases are TGCGCCAGCAGTCTTTGGAGTAGAAAAGACCCTTTTTTT.

The V and J genes are TRBV9 and TRBJ2-1, with 9 bases fitting TRBD2. The CDR3 extends over 17 amino acids. Per the germline V gene, CDR1 is SGDLS and CDR2 is YYNGEE. Germline trimming cut 0 bases from V and 3 bases from J; bases unmatched to any gene: 7. The DNA for the CDR3 is TGTGCCAGCAGCGTAGTAGGCGGGGGGGACGGCTACAATGAGCAGTTCTTC. Translated: CASSVVGGGDGYNEQFF. Together with reference TRBV9 and TRBJ2-1, the CDR3 gives the full variable domain: DSGVTQTPKHLITATGQRVTLRCSPRSGDLSVYWYQQSLDQGLQFLIQYYNGEERAKGNILERFSAQQFPDLHSELNLSSLELGDSALYFCASSVVGGGDGYNEQFFGPGTRLTVL.

This clonotype was counted a few times. The gene calls are TRBV7-9 and TRBJ2-5; tentative D call: TRBD1 (6 bases). Trimming took off 4 bases at V and 3 bases at J, with 15 bases between the two ends. Germline CDR1 reads SEHNR; CDR2 reads FQNEAQ (reference sequence). The CDR3 totals 15 residues. CDR3 coding DNA: TGTGCCAGCAGCTCCAACCCCCCAGGGGAAGAGACCCAGTACTTC. This translates into CASSSNPPGEETQYF.

The chain carries TRBV3-1 and TRBJ1-6; D remains unclear. The V end was cut by 1 base, the J end by 7 bases, with 8 bases between. In germline, CDR1 is LGHDT, CDR2 YNNKEL (reference sequence). CDR3 length equals 14 residues. The CDR3 bases are TGTGCCAGCAGCCAAGCGGGATCAAATTCACCCCTCCACTTT. It translates to CASSQAGSNSPLHF.

The CDR3 nucleotides are TGTGCCAGCAGCGATGGAGGGGACCCAAGACCAGAGACCCAGTACTTC. Protein product: CASSDGGDPRPETQYF. The genes are TRBV9 and TRBJ2-1, with D possibly matching TRBD2 (6 bases). The J call may be mistaken, given a closer DNA end match to TRBJ2-5. CDR1 and CDR2 from the germline V gene are SGDLS and YYNGEE. The CDR3 runs 16 residues.

V is TRBV14 and J is TRBJ2-3, with 7 bases matching TRBD1. V dropped 4 bases and J dropped 0; count of bases not matched to a gene: 13. In germline, CDR1 is SGHDN, CDR2 FVKESK. This CDR3 has 18 amino acids. CDR3: CASSPPPPGQTSTDTQYF. The CDR3 nucleotides read TGTGCCAGCAGCCCTCCCCCGCCGGGACAGACTAGCACAGATACGCAGTATTTT.

This clonotype was detected a few times. The chain combines TRBV28 with TRBJ1-5; D unclear. Between the trimmed V and J ends, which lost 2 bases and 0 bases, there was a span of 11 bases. This CDR3 is built from 16 residues. Germline values: CDR1 MDHEN, CDR2 SYDVKM. In DNA form, the CDR3 reads TGTGCCAGCAGTTTAGTTCCCGATCATAGCAATCAGCCCCAGCATTTT. Its protein product is CASSLVPDHSNQPQHF. Drawing the rest from reference TRBV28 and TRBJ1-5, the complete variable domain is DVKVTQSSRYLVKRTGEKVFLECVQDMDHENMFWYRQDPGLGLRLIYFSYDVKMKEKGDIPEGYSVSREKKERFSLILESASTNQTSMYLCASSLVPDHSNQPQHFGDGTRLSIL.

This clonotype has a handful of counts. The chain joins TRBV20-1 to TRBJ2-2; 10 bases are shared with TRBD2. Germline CDR1 DFQATT, CDR2 SNEGSKA (reference sequence). The trim removed 3 bases at V and 9 bases at J, leaving 7 bases unmatched. The CDR3 spans 14 residues. This CDR3 reads CSASASGRSRELFF. CDR3 sequence (DNA): TGCAGTGCTAGCGCTAGCGGGAGATCCCGGGAGCTGTTTTTT.

V usage is TRBV20-1 and J usage is TRBJ1-3; no reliable D call. Per the germline V gene, CDR1 is DFQATT and CDR2 is SNEGSKA (reference sequence). V was pared by 0 bases and J by 4 bases, with 16 bases between. This CDR3 spans 16 amino acids. The CDR3 sequence: CSARDQWPLGGNTIYF. As DNA, the CDR3 is TGCAGTGCTAGAGATCAGTGGCCCCTCGGGGGAAACACCATATATTTT.

The chain uses TRBV3-1 and TRBJ2-7; D gene unclear. V was cut by 6 bases and J by 2 bases, with 8 bases left in between. CDR1 and CDR2 (germline): LGHDT, YNNKEL (reference sequence). The CDR3 covers 12 residues. CDR3 amino acids: CASSGRTYEQYF. The DNA for the CDR3 is TGTGCCAGCAGTGGCCGGACCTACGAGCAGTACTTC.

CDR3 residues: CASSSGARPPAFF. DNA of the CDR3: TGTGCCAGCAGCTCCGGCGCGCGGCCGCCAGCTTTCTTT. The chain carries TRBV13 and TRBJ1-1; no clear D gene. The CDR3 extends over 13 amino acids. Trimming removed 4 bases from V and 10 bases from J, with 16 bases in between. Germline CDR1 is PRHDT and CDR2 is FYEKMQ (reference sequence).

The rearrangement links TRBV12-3 or TRBV12-4 to TRBJ2-5, with D perhaps TRBD2 (5 bases). The CDR3 contains 15 residues. The germline V and J ends were trimmed by 4 bases and 0 bases, with 12 bases remaining between them. CDR3 protein: CASSSWTANQETQYF. CDR3 sequence (DNA): TGTGCCAGCAGTTCCTGGACTGCGAACCAAGAGACCCAGTACTTC.

The genes are TRBV24-1 and TRBJ2-2; possibly TRBD1 or TRBD2 for D (6 bases each). CDR1 KGHDR and CDR2 SFDVKD come from the germline V gene. Deletions cut 10 bases from V and 5 bases from J, with 16 bases between. CDR3 size: 14 residues. The CDR3 DNA reads TGTGCCACAGGGGGGACGGATCCTACCGGGGAGCTGTTTTTT. Its protein is CATGGTDPTGELFF.

The chain carries TRBV13 and TRBJ2-1; the D call may be TRBD1 or TRBD2 (5 bases each). The J call may be faulty, since TRBJ2-7 better matches the DNA end. Germline V CDR1 and CDR2: PRHDT, FYEKMQ (reference sequence). This CDR3 region has 14 residues. The CDR3 region has the DNA TGTGCCAGCAGCTTCGGGACCGGAGCTAGGGAGCAGTACTTC. Translation gives CASSFGTGAREQYF.